This TCR beta chain was captured in a study of blood T cell repertoires in COVID-19. The study recruited people aged about 18 to 90 years across 20 to 30 US areas. Participants in the exposed group had met a COVID-19 case in the 2 weeks before joining the study. Measured with immunoSEQ multiplex PCR; TCRdb has only the in-frame clones, and not every one. Seen here are fewer than 250,000 clones, 83% observed once, and the top ten hold approximately 4%. Per the germline V gene, CDR1 is SGHTA and CDR2 is FQGNSA. J lost 6 bases, V lost 7 bases, and 10 bases had no gene match. This CDR3 region has 16 residues.

This chain joins TRBV7-2 and TRBJ1-5, with 12 bases that match TRBD1. Sequencing used PBMCs or T cells enriched from blood (not recorded which). The origin of this receptor is a middle-aged woman who had been exposed to COVID-19. The CDR3 sequence: CASTAFGTGGGQPQHF. CDR3 in DNA: TGTGCCAGCACCGCCTTCGGGACAGGGGGCGGTCAGCCCCAGCATTTT.